These T cell receptor beta chains were read from a single sample in a study of blood T cell repertoires in COVID-19. Here immunoSEQ multiplex PCR was the method, and the copy in TCRdb shows in-frame clones only, minus some. Of about 270,000 clones listed, approximately 86% were seen once; the top ten hold about 8.6%. Sequencing was carried out using peripheral blood. These receptors originate from a middle-aged man with active or convalescent COVID-19. Each CDR3 is given with its conserved first and last residue. The order of the fields is D gene, clone size, CDR3 length, J gene, V gene, CDR3 DNA, CDR3 protein. A D gene is named only where the DNA matches it firmly. A clone size is listed for some rows: how often the clone was seen (once, few, many), or a class if it is expanded.

NA,once,15,TRBJ2-7,TRBV6-5,TGTGCCAGCAGTTATCACATCCGGGGGAGCTACGAGCAGTACTTC,CASSYHIRGSYEQYF
NA,NA,11,TRBJ2-7,TRBV10-3,TGTGCCATCAGTTCTCTTATTGAGCAGTACTTC,CAISSLIEQYF
TRBD2,NA,14,TRBJ2-1,TRBV20-1,TGCAGTGCTAGTACCGGACTAGGAGGGAATGAGCAGTTCTTC,CSASTGLGGNEQFF
NA,NA,12,TRBJ2-1,TRBV7-2,TGTGCCAGCAGCTCCGGCTACAATGAGCAGTTCTTC,CASSSGYNEQFF
NA,NA,14,TRBJ2-2,TRBV3-1/TRBV3-2,TGTGCCAGCAGTATCTCCGCGAACACCGGGGAGCTGTTTTTT,CASSISANTGELFF
NA,NA,12,TRBJ1-1,TRBV5-5,TGTGCCAGCAGCGGTGGACACCTAGAAGCTTTCTTT,CASSGGHLEAFF
NA,NA,12,TRBJ2-7,TRBV12-3/TRBV12-4,TGTGCCAGCAGTTTCGGGGTTCTCGAGCAGTACTTC,CASSFGVLEQYF
NA,NA,14,TRBJ2-6,TRBV27,TGTGCCAGCAGTTTCTCGGGTGGGGCCAACGTCCTGACTTTC,CASSFSGGANVLTF
NA,NA,13,TRBJ1-1,TRBV3-1/TRBV3-2,TGTGCCAGCAGCCCCCGACGGGGGGCGGAAGCTTTCTTT,CASSPRRGAEAFF
NA,NA,10,TRBJ1-2,TRBV20-1,TGCAGTGCTAGCTACTATGGCTACACCTTC,CSASYYGYTF
TRBD2,NA,15,TRBJ2-7,TRBV11-2,TGTGCCAGCAGCTCCTTGACTAGCGAGGATTCCGAGCAGTACTTC,CASSSLTSEDSEQYF
TRBD2,NA,16,TRBJ2-1,TRBV11-2,TGTGCCAGCAGCTTAGCGGGCGGGGGGTTATACAATGAGCAGTTCTTC,CASSLAGGGLYNEQFF
NA,many,14,TRBJ2-2,TRBV6-2/TRBV6-3,TGTGCCAGCAGTTTTACAGTGAACACCGGGGAGCTGTTTTTT,CASSFTVNTGELFF
NA,NA,13,TRBJ1-1,TRBV28,TGTGCCAGCAGTTTATGGGGGCGGGGCGAAGCTTTCTTT,CASSLWGRGEAFF
TRBD2,NA,15,TRBJ2-1,TRBV11-2,TGTGCCAGCAGCCTCGGACTAGCGGGAGAGAATGAGCAGTTCTTC,CASSLGLAGENEQFF
NA,NA,11,TRBJ1-1,TRBV30,TGTGCCACCGGACGGGGGACTGAAGCTTTCTTT,CATGRGTEAFF
NA,NA,13,TRBJ2-1,TRBV6-5,TGTGCCAGCAGCCTCGGGACTTTGAATGAGCAGTTCTTC,CASSLGTLNEQFF
NA,NA,11,TRBJ1-1,TRBV5-1,TGCGCCAGCGTCGGGGACACTGAAGCTTTCTTT,CASVGDTEAFF
NA,NA,12,TRBJ1-1,TRBV29-1,TGCAGCGTGGGGGGGGTCCGAGGTGAAGCTTTCTTT,CSVGGVRGEAFF
TRBD1,NA,14,TRBJ1-5,TRBV24-1,TGTGCCCCCCGCCCGGGACAGGACCATCAGCCCCAGCATTTT,CAPRPGQDHQPQHF
TRBD1,NA,16,TRBJ1-6,TRBV11-2,TGTGCCAGCAGCCAGCAGGGACAGGTCTCCAATTCACCCCTCCACTTT,CASSQQGQVSNSPLHF
NA,NA,15,TRBJ1-6,TRBV6-5,TGTGCCAGCAGTTACTATCTAGGAGGGGACTCACCCCTCCACTTT,CASSYYLGGDSPLHF
NA,NA,13,TRBJ1-5,TRBV30,TGTGCCTGGAGTGGAGGAAGCAATCAGCCCCAGCATTTT,CAWSGGSNQPQHF
NA,NA,14,TRBJ2-7,TRBV5-1,TGCGCCAGCAGCATCCAAAGGGGTCAAGGCGAGCAGTACTTC,CASSIQRGQGEQYF
NA,NA,15,TRBJ2-4,TRBV2,TGTGCCAGCAGTGAAGCCCTGGCCAGGGGAAGCATTCAGTACTTC,CASSEALARGSIQYF
TRBD1,once,15,TRBJ2-7,TRBV6-1,TGTGCCAGCAGTGAATCAAGAACAGGGGGCGGCGAGCAGTACTTC,CASSESRTGGGEQYF
NA,NA,12,TRBJ2-3,TRBV29-1,TGCAGCGTCATTACTCGCACAGATACGCAGTATTTT,CSVITRTDTQYF
NA,NA,13,TRBJ1-2,TRBV12-3/TRBV12-4,TGTGCCAGCATATTGGGGGGAGCCTATGGCTACACCTTC,CASILGGAYGYTF